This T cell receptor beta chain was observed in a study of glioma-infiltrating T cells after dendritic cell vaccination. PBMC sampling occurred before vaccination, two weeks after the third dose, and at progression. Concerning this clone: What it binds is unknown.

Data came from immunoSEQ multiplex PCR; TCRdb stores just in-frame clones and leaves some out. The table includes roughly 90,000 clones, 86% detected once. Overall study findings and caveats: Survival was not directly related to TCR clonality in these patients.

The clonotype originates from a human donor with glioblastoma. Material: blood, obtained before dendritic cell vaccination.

Here the CDR3 reads CASRRRRTSGRSEFF. The CDR3, as DNA: TGTGCCAGCAGGAGGAGACGGACTAGCGGGAGATCGGAGTTCTTC. V usage is TRBV28 and J usage is TRBJ2-1; TRBD2 matches 13 bases. Trimming at V came to 6 bases and at J to 14 bases, leaving 13 bases not matched to a gene. Germline V gives CDR1 MDHEN, CDR2 SYDVKM. The CDR3 is 15 amino acids.